These T cell receptor beta chains were read from a single sample in a study of T-cell reconstitution after alpha-beta-depleted transplantation in children. One entry per CDR3 protein results from TCRdb running MiXCR on the PCR reads. In the table there are 190,000 or so distinct CDR3 sequences, more than 12% of which are singletons. This specimen was PBMCs from the stem cell graft donor, taken from the stem cell graft. These TCRs come from a human donor who donated a stem cell graft to a child with acute lymphoblastic leukemia. Each CDR3 is given with its conserved first and last residue. Each record gives: D gene, J gene, V gene, clone size, CDR3 protein, CDR3 DNA. The D gene is left open where the match is weak. Size values are once, few and many counts, or a class for expanded clones, and some rows have none.

>-|TRBJ1-1|TRBV7-9|-
CASTQNGGRGNTEAFF
TGTGCCAGCACCCAGAATGGGGGTCGGGGGAACACTGAAGCTTTCTTT
>-|TRBJ2-1|TRBV20-1|many
CSARGPPSREQFF
TGCAGTGCTAGGGGCCCCCCAAGCCGTGAGCAGTTCTTC
>TRBD2|TRBJ2-1|TRBV7-8|many
CASSAKRLAGGGKFF
TGTGCCAGCAGCGCAAAACGGCTAGCGGGAGGGGGGAAGTTCTTC
>TRBD2|TRBJ2-1|TRBV20-1|many
CSASVSASGRGEQFF
TGCAGTGCTAGCGTCTCGGCTAGCGGGAGAGGTGAGCAGTTCTTC
>-|TRBJ2-5|TRBV20-1|many
CSAYTTTDRETQYF
TGCAGTGCTTACACCACAACAGATAGGGAGACCCAGTACTTC
>-|TRBJ1-5|TRBV28|many
CASSLIWAGNRDNQPQHF
TGTGCCAGCAGTTTAATCTGGGCAGGGAATAGGGACAATCAGCCCCAGCATTTT
>-|TRBJ1-2|TRBV6-5|few
CASSPPGRRGLGGYTF
TGTGCCAGCAGCCCTCCGGGACGGAGAGGGTTAGGGGGCTACACCTTC
>-|TRBJ1-2|TRBV28|many
CASSLNPTEGYGYTF
TGTGCCAGCAGTTTAAATCCGACGGAGGGTTATGGCTACACCTTC
>TRBD1|TRBJ2-5|TRBV3-1|many
CASSLHPPSDRAWFQETQYF
TGTGCCAGCAGCCTACACCCACCTTCGGACAGGGCCTGGTTCCAAGAGACCCAGTACTTC
>TRBD2|TRBJ2-2|TRBV6-5|many
CASRAGLAVNTGELFF
TGTGCCAGCAGGGCCGGACTAGCGGTGAACACCGGGGAGCTGTTTTTT
>TRBD2|TRBJ2-7|TRBV20-1|-
CSAPLLAATYEQYF
TGCAGTGCTCCATTACTAGCGGCCACCTACGAGCAGTACTTC
>TRBD1|TRBJ1-1|TRBV9|many
CASSVRQGLGTEAFF
TGTGCCAGCAGCGTACGACAGGGATTGGGGACTGAAGCTTTCTTT
>TRBD1|TRBJ2-5|TRBV12-3/TRBV12-4|-
CASSFNRGRRETQYF
TGTGCCAGCAGTTTTAACAGGGGGCGTCGTGAGACCCAGTACTTC
>TRBD2|TRBJ2-1|TRBV5-1|many
CASSGGLAEPPAVRYEQFF
TGCGCCAGCAGCGGGGGACTAGCGGAGCCACCCGCTGTGCGGTATGAGCAGTTCTTC
>TRBD2|TRBJ2-1|TRBV5-1|many
CASSLGRLGGNEQFF
TGCGCCAGCAGCTTGGGGAGACTCGGGGGGAATGAGCAGTTCTTC
>TRBD1|TRBJ1-1|TRBV24-1|many
CATSEAGTGGNTEAFF
TGTGCCACCAGTGAGGCCGGGACAGGGGGGAACACTGAAGCTTTCTTT
>TRBD2|TRBJ2-5|TRBV7-9|many
CASSLGSGRDQETQYF
TGTGCCAGCAGCCTAGGCAGCGGGAGGGACCAAGAGACCCAGTACTTC
>TRBD2|TRBJ2-1|TRBV5-4|-
CASSLAGGNYNEQFF
TGTGCCAGCAGCTTAGCGGGAGGTAACTACAATGAGCAGTTCTTC
>-|TRBJ1-1|TRBV12-3/TRBV12-4|many
CASSLGGGPFTEAFF
TGTGCCAGCAGTTTAGGGGGGGGCCCGTTTACTGAAGCTTTCTTT
>-|TRBJ1-1|TRBV19|few
CASGQKGLNTEAFF
TGTGCCAGTGGTCAAAAGGGCCTGAACACTGAAGCTTTCTTT
>TRBD1|TRBJ1-4|TRBV11-2|many
CASSLRGGQGEKLFF
TGTGCCAGCAGCTTGCGAGGGGGCCAAGGGGAAAAACTGTTTTTT
>-|TRBJ1-2|TRBV27|many
CASSQPLRRKYGYTF
TGTGCCAGCAGCCAACCTCTCCGTAGGAAATATGGCTACACCTTC
>TRBD1|TRBJ1-6|TRBV30|-
CAWSEGAGSPLHF
TGTGCCTGGAGTGAGGGGGCAGGATCACCCCTCCACTTT
>-|TRBJ1-1|TRBV7-8|many
CASSLLGGEGTITEAFF
TGTGCCAGCAGCCTATTGGGCGGGGAGGGGACTATAACTGAAGCTTTCTTT
>TRBD1|TRBJ1-1|TRBV5-1|many
CASSVGTENTEAFF
TGCGCCAGCAGCGTTGGGACAGAGAACACTGAAGCTTTCTTT
>-|TRBJ2-7|TRBV11-3|many
CASSSKTRSYEQYF
TGTGCCAGCAGCTCGAAAACAAGGTCCTACGAGCAGTACTTC
>-|TRBJ1-3|TRBV5-1|many
CASSLEKGSGNTIYF
TGCGCCAGCAGCTTGGAAAAAGGGAGCGGAAACACCATATATTTT
>TRBD1|TRBJ1-5|TRBV12-3/TRBV12-4|-
CACSLRTGSLEGNQPQHF
TGTGCCTGCAGTTTACGGACAGGCTCCCTTGAGGGCAATCAGCCCCAGCATTTT
>TRBD1|TRBJ2-7|TRBV6-5|-
CASSYPGQGAHEQYF
TGTGCCAGCAGTTACCCCGGACAGGGGGCTCACGAGCAGTACTTC